Reported below is one T cell receptor (beta chain). Its antigen remains unidentified. This sample is drawn from a study of blood T cells in healthy people across ages. CDR1 KGHSH and CDR2 LQKENI come from the germline V gene. This CDR3 comprises 14 residues. A second roughly 6 to 11 cycle PCR used barcoded and J-beta primers. From the 5' RACE reads, TCRdb called clonotypes with MiXCR, one entry per CDR3 protein. The sample contains about 1.5 million distinct CDR3 sequences, roughly two fifths of which appear only once. The study, taken as a whole, reports: When set beside aged donors, long-lived donors presented more naive CD4+ cells and higher diversity.

The sequencing input was blood. This TCR was sampled from a woman under 30 in good health. The chain recombines TRBV18 with TRBJ2-1; D might be TRBD1 or TRBD2, each matching 6 bases. The DNA matches TRBJ2-7 better at its end, which makes the J call doubtful. In nucleotides, the CDR3 is TGTGCCAGCTCACATTCCGGGGGCTACAATGAGCAGTACTTC. It encodes CASSHSGGYNEQYF.